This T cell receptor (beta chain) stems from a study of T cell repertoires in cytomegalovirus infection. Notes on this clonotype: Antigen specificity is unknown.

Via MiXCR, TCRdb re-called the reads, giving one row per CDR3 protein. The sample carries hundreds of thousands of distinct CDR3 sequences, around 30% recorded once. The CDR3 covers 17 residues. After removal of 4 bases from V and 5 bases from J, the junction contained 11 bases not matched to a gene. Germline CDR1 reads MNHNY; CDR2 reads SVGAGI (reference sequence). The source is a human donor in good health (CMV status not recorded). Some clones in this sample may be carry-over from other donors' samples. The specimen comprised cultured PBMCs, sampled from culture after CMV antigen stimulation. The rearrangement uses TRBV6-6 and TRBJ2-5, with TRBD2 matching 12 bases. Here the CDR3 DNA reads TGTGCCAGCAGTTCTACCTCTAGCGGGAGGGGAGTTGAGACCCAGTACTTC. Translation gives CASSSTSSGRGVETQYF.